Below are 16 T cell receptor beta chains sequenced from a single sample in a study of spatial heterogeneity in lung cancer. The time point here: blood at routine non-recurrence follow-up after resection. MiXCR, applied by TCRdb to the 5' RACE reads, yields one record per CDR3 protein. The sample has about 47,000 distinct CDR3 sequences, 12% seen once. The material sequenced was PBMCs, taken at follow-up. Every receptor here comes from a male donor with early-stage non-small cell lung cancer.

This clonotype was observed many times. This chain uses TRBV6-2 or TRBV6-3 with TRBJ2-3; D is uncertain. CDR1 and CDR2 (germline): MNHEY, SVGEGT. This CDR3 has 17 residues. V was trimmed by 0 bases and J by 2 bases, leaving 15 bases between them. In nucleotides, the CDR3 is TGTGCCAGCAGTTACTCGACCGCGACGGTGGACACAGATACGCAGTATTTT. It is translated as CASSYSTATVDTDTQYF.

V and J are TRBV5-1 and TRBJ2-7; D remains ambiguous. CDR1 and CDR2 (germline): SGHRS, YFSETQ. V was shortened by 4 bases and J by 0 bases, with 8 bases between the two germline ends. The CDR3 has 13 residues. DNA of the CDR3: TGCGCCAGCAGCCCAGGCGACTCCTACGAGCAGTACTTC. This translates into CASSPGDSYEQYF.

A remark on this clonotype: This may arise from a read error, as a much more abundant clone is one base away. V and J are TRBV7-9 and TRBJ2-3, with D maybe TRBD1 (6 bases). The CDR3 loop spans 13 amino acids. The V end was cut by 4 bases, the J end by 4 bases, with 9 bases between. Germline loops: CDR1 SEHNR, CDR2 FQNEAQ (reference sequence). This chain's CDR3 is CASSSTGPDTQYF. The CDR3 nucleotides are TGTGCCAGCAGCTCAACAGGGCCAGATACGCAGTATTTT.

This clonotype has more than one count but fewer than ten. The CDR3 protein is CASSSVGTDTQYF. CDR3 DNA: TGTGCCAGCAGTTCGGTAGGCACAGATACGCAGTATTTT. The rearrangement links TRBV6-5 to TRBJ2-3; D is undetermined. This CDR3 is built from 13 residues. The V and J ends lost 4 bases and 1 base respectively, with 6 bases between them. CDR1 and CDR2 from the germline V gene are MNHEY and SVGAGI.

The chain links TRBV18 to TRBJ1-1, with D perhaps matching TRBD1 (6 bases). Germline values: CDR1 KGHSH, CDR2 LQKENI. The CDR3 sequence is 15 residues long. V shed 0 bases and J shed 6 bases, with 14 bases lying between them. The CDR3 region has the DNA TGTGCCAGCTCACCACCGAGTCAATCAGGGGCTGAAGCTTTCTTT. This codes for CASSPPSQSGAEAFF.

The J gene is TRBJ1-2, the V gene TRBV30, with D unclear. V was pared by 4 bases and J by 4 bases, with 16 bases between. The CDR3 is made up of 14 amino acids. Per the germline V gene, CDR1 is GTSNPN and CDR2 is SVGIG (reference sequence). CDR3 DNA: TGTGCCTGGAAAGGGAACAGAGACTTCTATGGCTACACCTTC. Protein sequence: CAWKGNRDFYGYTF.

This clonotype was counted between two and nine times. The CDR3 loop reads CASSLQGVSTDTQYF. CDR3 DNA: TGCGCCAGCAGCTTGCAGGGAGTTAGCACAGATACGCAGTATTTT. The chain combines TRBV5-1 with TRBJ2-3; D assignment may be TRBD1 or TRBD2 (5 bases each). The germline gives CDR1 SGHRS, CDR2 YFSETQ. Trimming cost V 1 base and J 0 bases, with 9 bases left between them. The CDR3 is 15 amino acids.

This clonotype was found many times. V is TRBV6-1 and J is TRBJ2-3; D might be TRBD1 (6 bases). This CDR3 spans 14 amino acids. Germline CDR1 is MNHNS and CDR2 is SASEGT. With 6 bases removed from V and 2 bases from J, the gap between germline ends came to 12 bases. DNA of the CDR3: TGTGCCAGCAGGGACACAGGGAACACAGATACGCAGTATTTT. Encoded protein: CASRDTGNTDTQYF.

The genes are TRBV7-3 and TRBJ2-1; the D gene is possibly TRBD2 (6 bases). V was cut by 4 bases and J by 5 bases, with 15 bases left in between. Germline V gene data show CDR1 as SGHTA and CDR2 as FQGTGA. The CDR3 is 15 amino acids. CDR3 nucleotides: TGTGCCAGCAGCTCGGGACTGTTAGGTCACAATGAGCAGTTCTTC. It is translated as CASSSGLLGHNEQFF.

This clonotype was observed at least ten times. The J gene is TRBJ1-1, the V gene TRBV7-3; TRBD1 is a possible D gene (5 bases). V lost 5 bases, J lost 3 bases, and 10 bases lay in between. The germline V gene encodes CDR1 SGHTA and CDR2 FQGTGA. The CDR3 covers 13 residues. This CDR3 is CASSQARDTEAFF. CDR3 sequence (DNA): TGTGCCAGCAGCCAAGCCAGGGACACTGAAGCTTTCTTT.

This clonotype was seen ten or more times. V is TRBV4-1 and J is TRBJ2-3; D may be TRBD1 (6 bases). Per germline, CDR1 MGHRA and CDR2 YSYEKL. Trimming pared 1 base from V and 4 bases from J, leaving 9 bases between. This CDR3 contains 14 residues. CDR3 amino acids: CASSQARGADTQYF. In DNA form, the CDR3 reads TGCGCCAGCAGCCAAGCCAGGGGTGCAGATACGCAGTATTTT.

This clonotype was counted many times. CDR3 coding DNA: TGTGCCAGCAGCCAGCGGCCGTATGAGCAGTTCTTC. Translating gives CASSQRPYEQFF. The V gene is TRBV7-3, the J gene TRBJ2-1, with D possibly matching TRBD2 (5 bases). Germline loops: CDR1 SGHTA, CDR2 FQGTGA. The CDR3 sequence is 12 residues long. V gave up 5 bases and J gave up 8 bases, with 10 bases separating them. The whole variable domain, filled in from reference TRBV7-3 and TRBJ2-1, reads GAGVSQTPSNKVTEKGKYVELRCDPISGHTALYWYRQSLGQGPEFLIYFQGTGAADDSGLPNDRFFAVRPEGSVSTLKIQRTERGDSAVYLCASSQRPYEQFFGPGTRLTVL.

The chain carries TRBV11-1 and TRBJ1-1; TRBD1 is a possible D gene (6 bases). V lost 5 bases, J lost 3 bases, and 10 bases lay in between. Germline V gene data show CDR1 as SGHAT and CDR2 as FQDESV (reference sequence). CDR3 length: 13 amino acids. The CDR3 nucleotides are TGTGCCAGCAGCCCAACAGGGTACACTGAAGCTTTCTTT. Its protein is CASSPTGYTEAFF.

This clonotype was recorded at least ten times. This chain joins TRBV25-1 and TRBJ1-1; TRBD1 matches 9 bases. Germline V gives CDR1 MGHDK, CDR2 SYGVNS. This CDR3 is 14 amino acids long. Losses at the gene ends were 4 bases for V and 4 bases for J; bases not matched to a gene: 4. The CDR3 bases are TGTGCCAGCAGTGGCGGGACAGGGTTCACTGAAGCTTTCTTT. Protein sequence: CASSGGTGFTEAFF.

This clonotype was counted at least ten times. The chain uses TRBV5-6 and TRBJ2-2; 9 bases map to TRBD1. CDR1 is SGHDT and CDR2 is YYEEEE in the germline V gene. The V and J ends lost 4 bases and 6 bases, in that order; junction bases with no gene match: 7. The CDR3 contains 15 residues. Written as DNA, the CDR3 is TGTGCCAGCAGCCCGGGGACAGGGTTCGCCGGGGAGCTGTTTTTT. It encodes CASSPGTGFAGELFF.

At least ten counts were recorded for this clonotype. The genes are TRBV24-1 and TRBJ1-5, with 7 bases matching TRBD1. CDR3 size: 15 residues. J lost 5 bases, V lost 5 bases, and 8 bases had no gene match. Germline loops: CDR1 KGHDR, CDR2 SFDVKD. CDR3 bases: TGTGCCACCAGTGGTTCTCAGGGGGAACATCAGCCCCAGCATTTT. Protein product: CATSGSQGEHQPQHF.